This paragraph reports one T cell receptor (beta chain). These data come from a study of beta chain features in type 1 diabetes. Expressed TCRB transcripts were sequenced because the isolated RNA had all been reverse transcribed beforehand. Sequencing used immunoSEQ multiplex PCR; TCRdb keeps in-frame clones, though not all of them. This repertoire shows tens of thousands of clones, roughly 50% found once; its top ten account for 0.2% to 0.3%. The CDR3 loop spans 16 amino acids. Trimming took 5 bases from V and 0 from J, leaving 13 bases between them. The J gene is TRBJ2-2, the V gene TRBV23-1; the D gene is possibly TRBD1 (6 bases). TRBV23-1 carries the ORF label, with uncertain function. The TCR sequence derives from a woman aged 25 to 39 in good health. The sequencing sample was made of stem cell memory CD4+ T cells from blood. CDR3 sequence (DNA): TGCGCCAGCAGTACGAGGGGGTTCGCGAACACCGGGGAGCTGTTTTTT. This encodes CASSTRGFANTGELFF.